These 23 T cell receptor beta chains were all obtained from the same sample, sequenced in a study of beta chain features in type 1 diabetes. The study reverse transcribed the entire isolated RNA, so it sequenced expressed TCRB transcripts. TCRdb's copy holds only in-frame clones and misses some; the assay was immunoSEQ multiplex PCR. Found here are 850,000 to 900,000 clones, roughly 16% of them singletons; the top ten hold 0.02% to 0.03%. What was sequenced was naive CD4+ T cells from blood. The receptors come from a woman aged 18-29 years in good health.

J is TRBJ2-3 and V is TRBV21-1; TRBD2, the table's D call, lacks a check against the DNA. TRBV21-1 is listed as a pseudogene. The CDR3 sequence is 13 residues long. CDR3 in DNA: TGTGCCAGCAGCGCCAAAAACTCAGATACGCAGTATTTT. Protein sequence: CASSAKNSDTQYF.

This clone was detected a few times. This rearrangement joins TRBV5-1 to TRBJ2-1, with D tentatively TRBD1 (6 bases). V was cut by 0 bases and J by 6 bases, with 16 bases left in between. CDR1 and CDR2 (germline): SGHRS, YFSETQ. This CDR3 contains 16 residues. The CDR3 sequence is CASSLVTGSRRNEQFF. The CDR3 nucleotides are TGCGCCAGCAGCTTGGTGACAGGATCCCGGCGCAATGAGCAGTTCTTC. Supplemented by reference TRBV5-1 and TRBJ2-1, the full variable domain reads KAGVTQTPRYLIKTRGQQVTLSCSPISGHRSVSWYQQTPGQGLQFLFEYFSETQRNKGNFPGRFSGRQFSNSRSEMNVSTLELGDSALYLCASSLVTGSRRNEQFFGPGTRLTVL.

This clone occurred a few times. This chain links TRBV11-2 with TRBJ2-2; D is unresolved. The CDR3 extends over 15 amino acids. Germline assignment: CDR1 SGHAT and CDR2 FQNNGV. Trimming shortened V by 5 bases and J by 6 bases, and 16 bases separated the two germline ends. The CDR3 region is CASSPPPSLAGELFF. The CDR3 DNA reads as TGTGCCAGCAGCCCACCCCCCAGTCTGGCCGGGGAGCTGTTTTTT.

This sequence joins TRBV6-5 and TRBJ2-5; D is uncertain. CDR3 length: 13 amino acids. Germline V CDR1 and CDR2: MNHEY, SVGAGI. With 7 bases removed from V and 4 bases from J, the gap between germline ends came to 13 bases. CDR3 sequence: CASTGAGVETQYF. In DNA form, the CDR3 reads TGTGCCAGCACCGGTGCAGGTGTAGAGACCCAGTACTTC.

Remarks on this clone: The same CDR3 is also encoded by other DNA sequences in this sample. The chain carries TRBV2 and TRBJ2-1; D is uncertain. The germline CDR1 and CDR2 sequences are SNHLY and FYNNEI. The CDR3 consists of 11 residues. The ends were cut back, 3 bases at V and 8 bases at J, with 5 bases in the middle. As DNA, the CDR3 is TGTGCCAGCAGTGAGGTTTATGAGCAGTTCTTC. As protein: CASSEVYEQFF.

The gene calls are TRBV4-1 and TRBJ1-4, with 8 bases aligning to TRBD1. The V gene end was trimmed by 1 base and the J gene end by 6 bases; junction bases not matched to a gene: 4. The CDR3 covers 15 residues. Germline CDR1 reads MGHRA; CDR2 reads YSYEKL. CDR3 residues: CASSQGQGKDEKLFF. In DNA form, the CDR3 reads TGCGCCAGCAGCCAAGGACAGGGGAAGGATGAAAAACTGTTTTTT.

This clone came up a few times. This rearrangement joins TRBV7-3 to TRBJ2-2; D not resolved. Germline V gene data show CDR1 as SGHTA and CDR2 as FQGTGA. The CDR3 length is 13 residues. Trimming left V 2 bases short and J 5 bases short, with 6 bases between. The CDR3 sequence: CASSLLGTGELFF. Written as DNA, the CDR3 is TGTGCCAGCAGCTTACTTGGAACCGGGGAGCTGTTTTTT.

This clone was found a few times. The genes are TRBV7-9 and TRBJ2-1; no definite D call. The germline V gene has CDR1 SEHNR and CDR2 FQNEAQ (reference sequence). CDR3 length: 11 amino acids. V was trimmed by 5 bases and J by 9 bases, leaving 8 bases between them. CDR3 sequence: CASSADSEQFF. CDR3 coding DNA: TGTGCCAGCAGCGCAGATAGTGAGCAGTTCTTC.

The chain uses TRBV12-5 and TRBJ2-3, with D perhaps given as TRBD1 or TRBD2 (6 bases each). There are 14 residues in the CDR3. Trimming shortened V by 6 bases and J by 0 bases, and 10 bases separated the two germline ends. Germline CDR1 LGHNT, CDR2 FRNRAP. CDR3 protein: CASGTGLSTDTQYF. The CDR3 nucleotides read TGTGCTAGTGGGACAGGACTAAGCACAGATACGCAGTATTTT.

The chain employs TRBV6-5 and TRBJ2-2; 8 nucleotides match TRBD1. Germline assignment: CDR1 MNHEY and CDR2 SVGAGI. V was pared by 6 bases and J by 6 bases, with 9 bases of the junction left unmatched. The length of the CDR3 is 15 residues. The CDR3 spells CASRIGTGAPGELFF. The CDR3 nucleotides read TGTGCCAGCAGAATCGGGACAGGAGCTCCCGGGGAGCTGTTTTTT.

This clone was detected only a few times. The gene calls are TRBV2 and TRBJ1-5, with a tentative D call TRBD1 (5 bases). Germline assignment: CDR1 SNHLY and CDR2 FYNNEI. V was clipped by 9 bases and J by 0 bases, with 12 bases between them. This CDR3 has 14 amino acids. Written as DNA, the CDR3 is TGTGCCAGTGAGAGGGGAAATAGCAATCAGCCCCAGCATTTT. It translates to CASERGNSNQPQHF. Together with reference TRBV2 and TRBJ1-5, the CDR3 gives the full variable domain: EPEVTQTPSHQVTQMGQEVILRCVPISNHLYFYWYRQILGQKVEFLVSFYNNEISEKSEIFDDQFSVERPDGSNFTLKIRSTKLEDSAMYFCASERGNSNQPQHFGDGTRLSIL.

This clone was seen only a few times. The chain carries TRBV2 and TRBJ1-2; D unclear. Germline V CDR1 and CDR2: SNHLY, FYNNEI. V was shortened by 4 bases and J by 3 bases, with 9 bases between the two germline ends. CDR3 length: 13 amino acids. CDR3 nucleotides: TGTGCCAGCAGTGGAGGGTCCGACTATGGCTACACCTTC. As protein: CASSGGSDYGYTF.

V gene TRBV9 combines with J gene TRBJ2-1; D possibly corresponds to TRBD1 (5 bases). Germline assignment: CDR1 SGDLS and CDR2 YYNGEE. Deletions cut 0 bases from V and 4 bases from J, with 17 bases between. There are 17 residues in the CDR3. CDR3: CASSVGSWTSSYNEQFF. CDR3 DNA sequence: TGTGCCAGCAGCGTAGGTTCCTGGACATCCTCATACAATGAGCAGTTCTTC.

This clone was detected only a few times. The chain is built from TRBV5-1 and TRBJ2-1; 9 positions match TRBD2. The CDR3 has 17 residues. Per germline, CDR1 SGHRS and CDR2 YFSETQ. Losses at the gene ends were 0 bases for V and 7 bases for J; bases not matched to a gene: 11. The CDR3 region is CASSLEFFSGSGNEQFF. CDR3 sequence (DNA): TGCGCCAGCAGCTTGGAATTTTTTAGCGGGAGTGGGAATGAGCAGTTCTTC.

This clone has only a few counts. The chain employs TRBV7-9 and TRBJ2-1, with 11 bases matching TRBD2. This CDR3 contains 16 residues. Germline V CDR1 and CDR2: SEHNR, FQNEAQ (reference sequence). The ends lost 6 bases at V and 0 bases at J; junction bases unmatched: 4. CDR3 DNA sequence: TGTGCCAGCAGAGTAGCGGGAGGGAGCTCCTACAATGAGCAGTTCTTC. Translated, it gives CASRVAGGSSYNEQFF.

This clone was counted between two and nine times. The chain carries TRBV19 and TRBJ2-2; weak D call: TRBD1 (5 bases). Between the trimmed V and J ends, which lost 5 bases and 1 base, there was a span of 11 bases. The CDR3 has 15 residues. Looked up from germline, CDR1 is LNHDA and CDR2 is SQIVND (reference sequence). The DNA of the CDR3 is TGTGCCAGTAGTCCCAGGGCCGGGAACACCGGGGAGCTGTTTTTT. Its protein is CASSPRAGNTGELFF.

The chain employs TRBV7-8 and TRBJ2-4; D might be TRBD1 or TRBD2, each matching 6 bases. This CDR3 contains 15 residues. Between the trimmed V and J ends, which lost 5 bases and 1 base, there was a span of 12 bases. Germline V gene sequence: CDR1 SGHVS, CDR2 FQNEAQ. The CDR3 loop reads CASSPGAVAKNIQYF. CDR3 DNA sequence: TGTGCCAGCAGCCCGGGGGCGGTTGCCAAAAACATTCAGTACTTC.

The rearrangement uses TRBV6-5 and TRBJ2-7; D is unclear. The CDR3 runs to 14 residues. CDR1 is MNHEY, CDR2 SVGAGI, per germline. The V end lost 5 bases, the J end lost 2 bases, and 13 bases lay between the germline ends. This CDR3 reads CASSRFDGPYEQYF. The CDR3 nucleotides read TGTGCCAGCAGTAGATTCGACGGCCCCTACGAGCAGTACTTC.

This clone was seen only a few times. The chain links TRBV2 to TRBJ2-7; 15 positions agree with TRBD2. Germline assignment: CDR1 SNHLY and CDR2 FYNNEI. Trimming at V came to 7 bases and at J to 1 base, leaving 5 bases not matched to a gene. The CDR3 is made up of 16 amino acids. The CDR3 DNA is TGTGCCAGCACCCCAGGGACTAGCGGGAGGTCCTACGAGCAGTACTTC. Protein: CASTPGTSGRSYEQYF. Full variable domain (missing parts from reference TRBV2 and TRBJ2-7): EPEVTQTPSHQVTQMGQEVILRCVPISNHLYFYWYRQILGQKVEFLVSFYNNEISEKSEIFDDQFSVERPDGSNFTLKIRSTKLEDSAMYFCASTPGTSGRSYEQYFGPGTRLTVT.

This rearrangement joins TRBV4-2 to TRBJ2-1, with D hard to call. This CDR3 has 12 amino acids. Trimming took off 4 bases at V and 12 bases at J, with 13 bases between the two ends. Looked up from germline, CDR1 is LGHNA and CDR2 is YNFKEQ. The CDR3 DNA sequence: TGTGCCAGCAGCCCGCGCCAGGTAGGGCAGTTCTTC. Amino acids: CASSPRQVGQFF.

The CDR3 spells CASSIVGGELFF. The CDR3 nucleotides read TGTGCCAGTAGTATAGTGGGCGGGGAGCTGTTTTTT. The genes are TRBV19 and TRBJ2-2; D unresolved. From germline, CDR1 is LNHDA and CDR2 SQIVND (reference sequence). V shed 1 base and J shed 7 bases, with 4 bases lying between them. The CDR3 totals 12 residues.

This chain connects TRBV5-1 to TRBJ2-7; 9 bases map to TRBD1. The germline V gene has CDR1 SGHRS and CDR2 YFSETQ. V shed 4 bases, J shed 3 bases, and the junction held 8 bases outside the gene matches. The CDR3 is 15 residues long. CDR3 residues: CASSPGTGMFYEQYF. CDR3 in DNA: TGCGCCAGCAGCCCCGGGACAGGGATGTTCTACGAGCAGTACTTC.

This clone has only a few counts. This chain links TRBV19 with TRBJ2-5; maybe TRBD2 (5 bases). CDR1 LNHDA and CDR2 SQIVND come from the germline V gene (reference sequence). Trimming removed 9 bases at V and 5 bases at J, with 13 bases between. The CDR3 covers 12 residues. The DNA of the CDR3 is TGTGCCAGCAGAGGGCTGGAGGAGACCCAGTACTTC. This codes for CASRGLEETQYF.